Below, 23 T cell receptor beta chains from the same sample are listed, as sequenced in a study of technical replicates of blood from a handful of donors. The table came from immunoSEQ multiplex PCR; TCRdb's copy has only in-frame clones and leaves some out. The sample contains fewer than 80,000 clones, 80% to 90% of which appear only once. What was sequenced was PBMCs. These receptors all stem from a human donor in good health. Some clones in this sample may be carry-over from other donors' samples.

The chain carries TRBV19 and TRBJ2-7; 8 nucleotides match TRBD2. Germline CDR1 and CDR2: LNHDA and SQIVND (reference sequence). Losses at the gene ends were 6 bases for V and 2 bases for J; bases not matched to a gene: 6. The CDR3 is 14 amino acids. CDR3 residues: CASSKGTRTYEQYF. DNA of the CDR3: TGTGCCAGTAGCAAGGGGACTAGAACCTACGAGCAGTACTTC.

The chain joins TRBV11-3 to TRBJ1-4; possibly TRBD1 for D (6 bases). The CDR3 has 15 residues. Germline V gene lookup returns CDR1 SGHNT and CDR2 YENEEA. The V and J ends lost 2 bases and 5 bases respectively, with 12 bases between them. In DNA, the CDR3 is TGTGCCAGCAGCTTATCCACAGGGCACAATGAAAAACTGTTTTTT. This encodes CASSLSTGHNEKLFF.

This clone was found once. The CDR3 nucleotides read TGTGCCAGCAGATCCCAGGGGGGTAGCGGAAGGCGGGAGACCCAGTACTTC. Its translation: CASRSQGGSGRRETQYF. This rearrangement joins TRBV7-2 to TRBJ2-5; D may be TRBD1 (7 bases). The CDR3 is 17 amino acids. Germline V lookup: CDR1 SGHTA, CDR2 FQGNSA. Trimming cost V 6 bases and J 5 bases, with 25 bases left between them.

V usage is TRBV5-1 and J usage is TRBJ1-2; 8 bases match TRBD1. The ends lost 0 bases at V and 10 bases at J; junction bases unmatched: 8. CDR1 is SGHRS, CDR2 YFSETQ, per germline. The CDR3 has 14 residues. CDR3 residues: CASSLADRAGDYTF. The CDR3 region has the DNA TGCGCCAGCAGCTTGGCGGACAGGGCTGGGGACTACACCTTC. Full variable domain (rest looked up from reference TRBV5-1 and TRBJ1-2): KAGVTQTPRYLIKTRGQQVTLSCSPISGHRSVSWYQQTPGQGLQFLFEYFSETQRNKGNFPGRFSGRQFSNSRSEMNVSTLELGDSALYLCASSLADRAGDYTFGSGTRLTVV.

The chain carries TRBV27 and TRBJ1-6; TRBD1 agrees at 7 bases. The CDR3 consists of 19 residues. The junction had 8 bases not matched to a gene; V was cut back by 0 bases and J by 0 bases. CDR1 is MNHEY and CDR2 is SMNVEV in the germline V gene (reference sequence). CDR3: CASSLSGGRGSSYNSPLHF. The CDR3 DNA is TGTGCCAGCAGTTTATCGGGGGGCAGGGGGAGCTCCTATAATTCACCCCTCCACTTT.

This clone was counted a single time. The genes are TRBV2 and TRBJ2-3, with 7 nucleotides matching TRBD2. Germline V lookup: CDR1 SNHLY, CDR2 FYNNEI. V was clipped by 7 bases and J by 0 bases; unmatched bases: 7. The CDR3 is 15 residues long. The CDR3 DNA reads as TGTGCCAGCACCCGGAGCGGGGTTAGCACAGATACGCAGTATTTT. It specifies CASTRSGVSTDTQYF.

J is TRBJ1-2 and V is TRBV2; possible D gene TRBD1, 6 bases. Germline V gene sequence: CDR1 SNHLY, CDR2 FYNNEI. The germline V and J ends were trimmed by 4 bases and 4 bases, with 13 bases remaining between them. The CDR3 loop spans 14 amino acids. The CDR3 coding sequence is TGTGCCAGCAGTGGGGACACCTCTGTCTATGGCTACACCTTC. Amino acid sequence: CASSGDTSVYGYTF.

The chain links TRBV5-1 to TRBJ2-1; TRBD1 aligns across 9 bases. Trimming cost V 4 bases and J 3 bases; bases outside gene matches: 8. This CDR3 spans 16 amino acids. The germline CDR1 and CDR2 sequences are SGHRS and YFSETQ. The CDR3 bases are TGCGCCAGCAGCCCTCGACAGGGGGAAGTCTACAATGAGCAGTTCTTC. Translated, it gives CASSPRQGEVYNEQFF. Full variable domain (remainder filled in from reference TRBV5-1 and TRBJ2-1): KAGVTQTPRYLIKTRGQQVTLSCSPISGHRSVSWYQQTPGQGLQFLFEYFSETQRNKGNFPGRFSGRQFSNSRSEMNVSTLELGDSALYLCASSPRQGEVYNEQFFGPGTRLTVL.

The CDR3 here is CASSFGTEQGTQYF. The DNA for the CDR3 is TGCGCCAGCAGCTTCGGGACAGAGCAGGGGACCCAGTACTTC. The chain uses TRBV5-1 and TRBJ2-5; 7 nucleotides agree with TRBD1. V trimming: 2 bases; J trimming: 7 bases; junction bases outside the gene matches: 8. The CDR3 has 14 amino acids. CDR1 is SGHRS, CDR2 YFSETQ, per germline.

The chain carries TRBV28 and TRBJ2-5, with TRBD1 identical over 8 bases. Germline CDR1 and CDR2: MDHEN and SYDVKM. This CDR3 has 18 amino acids. J was trimmed by 4 bases and V by 10 bases; bases with no gene match: 23. The CDR3 is CATSSGGFRGGLGETQYF. CDR3 sequence (DNA): TGTGCCACGTCGTCAGGGGGCTTTAGGGGTGGGTTAGGAGAGACCCAGTACTTC.

This chain connects TRBV4-1 to TRBJ1-2; D is perhaps TRBD1 (5 bases). V was shortened by 1 base and J by 1 base, with 13 bases between the two germline ends. There are 16 residues in the CDR3. Germline CDR1 MGHRA, CDR2 YSYEKL. CDR3 region: CASSQGNRDYNYGYTF. The CDR3 region has the DNA TGCGCCAGCAGCCAAGGGAACCGGGACTATAACTATGGCTACACCTTC.

The chain employs TRBV7-2 and TRBJ2-1; perhaps TRBD2 as D (5 bases). This CDR3 comprises 15 residues. Trimming cost V 8 bases and J 1 base, with 15 bases left between them. Germline CDR1 reads SGHTA; CDR2 reads FQGNSA. Written as DNA, the CDR3 is TGTGCCAGCGGTCATAGGAGAGGGTCCTACAATGAGCAGTTCTTC. It translates to CASGHRRGSYNEQFF.

This rearrangement joins TRBV19 to TRBJ2-6; TRBD2 matches 11 bases. Germline-derived CDR1 and CDR2 are LNHDA and SQIVND (reference sequence). The CDR3 covers 19 residues. The V gene end was trimmed by 5 bases and the J gene end by 4 bases; junction bases not matched to a gene: 13. The CDR3 is CASSELAGGLVGGANVLTF. In nucleotides, the CDR3 is TGTGCCAGTAGTGAGCTAGCGGGGGGACTAGTTGGGGGGGCCAACGTCCTGACTTTC.

This clone was seen a handful of times. The chain has TRBV6-5 and TRBJ1-2; 12 nucleotides agree with TRBD1. The CDR3 is 14 residues long. With V trimmed by 6 bases and J by 4 bases, 3 bases remained unmatched. Germline CDR1 and CDR2: MNHEY and SVGAGI. The DNA of the CDR3 is TGTGCCAGCAGCGGGACAGGGGGCCCCTATGGCTACACCTTC. Translating gives CASSGTGGPYGYTF.

The chain combines TRBV10-3 with TRBJ1-2; D uncertain. This CDR3 is 13 amino acids long. Germline V gives CDR1 ENHRY, CDR2 SYGVKD. V lost 3 bases to trimming and J lost 8 bases, with 13 bases between them. In nucleotides, the CDR3 is TGTGCCATCAGTGACCGGGATGATAGGGGCTACACCTTC. Translation gives CAISDRDDRGYTF.

The chain joins TRBV5-6 to TRBJ2-5; 8 positions match TRBD2. Losses at the gene ends were 1 base for V and 5 bases for J; bases not matched to a gene: 1. The germline gives CDR1 SGHDT, CDR2 YYEEEE. This CDR3 comprises 13 residues. The CDR3 nucleotides are TGTGCCAGCAGCTTGCGGGGGGGGGAGACCCAGTACTTC. Residues: CASSLRGGETQYF.

This clone was picked up a small number of times. The CDR3: CAWSLGGTVLTEAFF. The CDR3 nucleotides are TGTGCCTGGAGTCTAGGGGGGACAGTTCTCACTGAAGCTTTCTTT. The V and J genes are TRBV30 and TRBJ1-1; 7 bases are a match to TRBD1. The CDR3 runs 15 residues. Germline-derived CDR1 and CDR2 are GTSNPN and SVGIG (reference sequence). The V gene end was trimmed by 2 bases and the J gene end by 4 bases; junction bases not matched to a gene: 10. The whole variable domain, filled in from reference TRBV30 and TRBJ1-1, reads SQTIHQWPATLVQPVGSPLSLECTVEGTSNPNLYWYRQAAGRGLQLLFYSVGIGQISSEVPQNLSASRPQDRQFILSSKKLLLSDSGFYLCAWSLGGTVLTEAFFGQGTRLTVV.

This sequence joins TRBV2 and TRBJ2-1, with a tentative D call TRBD2 (7 bases). Germline CDR1 SNHLY, CDR2 FYNNEI. The CDR3 spans 15 residues. V dropped 7 bases and J dropped 8 bases, with 21 bases sitting between them. This CDR3 reads CASTNAGARFDEQFF. CDR3 sequence (DNA): TGTGCCAGCACAAATGCGGGGGCGCGTTTCGATGAGCAGTTCTTC.

The chain uses TRBV2 and TRBJ1-4; 7 bases are shared with TRBD1. The CDR3 extends over 14 amino acids. Trimming took 7 bases from V and 5 from J; bases not matched to a gene: 7. In germline, CDR1 is SNHLY, CDR2 FYNNEI. The DNA for the CDR3 is TGTGCCAGCACCCCGACAGGGTGGAATGAAAAACTGTTTTTT. As protein: CASTPTGWNEKLFF.

J is TRBJ1-1 and V is TRBV9; TRBD1 aligns across 7 bases. The CDR3 is 15 residues long. Germline CDR1 reads SGDLS; CDR2 reads YYNGEE. V shed 0 bases and J 4 bases; nucleotides not matched to a gene: 6. The CDR3 nucleotides are TGTGCCAGCAGCGTAGGTCCAGGGGGAGGCACTGAAGCTTTCTTT. Protein product: CASSVGPGGGTEAFF.

This clone appeared a single time. The chain is built from TRBV9 and TRBJ1-5; no reliable D call. Between the trimmed V and J ends, which lost 0 bases and 4 bases, there was a span of 8 bases. The CDR3 has 14 amino acids. The germline V gene encodes CDR1 SGDLS and CDR2 YYNGEE. CDR3 in amino acids: CASSVGPRNQPQHF. DNA of the CDR3: TGTGCCAGCAGCGTAGGTCCTCGGAATCAGCCCCAGCATTTT. Full variable domain (rest looked up from reference TRBV9 and TRBJ1-5): DSGVTQTPKHLITATGQRVTLRCSPRSGDLSVYWYQQSLDQGLQFLIQYYNGEERAKGNILERFSAQQFPDLHSELNLSSLELGDSALYFCASSVGPRNQPQHFGDGTRLSIL.

This sequence joins TRBV5-1 and TRBJ2-7; D ambiguous. Deletions cut 4 bases from V and 5 bases from J, with 10 bases between. CDR3 length: 12 residues. Germline CDR1 reads SGHRS; CDR2 reads YFSETQ. CDR3 bases: TGCGCCAGCAGCCTAGAACGGGACGAGCAGTACTTC. Translated, it gives CASSLERDEQYF.

This clone was recorded once. The chain couples TRBV4-3 to TRBJ1-5; 7 positions match TRBD1. V was pared by 0 bases and J by 5 bases, with 4 bases of the junction left unmatched. Germline V gives CDR1 LGHNA, CDR2 YSLEER. This CDR3 is 15 amino acids long. The CDR3 loop reads CASSQDYTGDQPQHF. CDR3 DNA: TGCGCCAGCAGCCAAGATTACACAGGGGATCAGCCCCAGCATTTT.